This TCR beta chain comes out of a study of vaccination and CD4 T cells after COVID-19. Trimming pared 9 bases from V and 1 base from J, leaving 12 bases between. The CDR3 has 13 residues. CDR1 and CDR2 from the germline V gene are SNHLY and FYNNEI. Sequenced with the Oncomine TCR Beta short-read assay was DNA taken from cultured CD4+ T cells. Genomic DNA was taken out of cultured CD4+ T cells by extraction. TCRdb fed the PCR reads into MiXCR, producing one record per CDR3 protein. The sample has some 18,000 distinct CDR3 sequences; roughly three fifths are singletons. This sample's treatment: approximately nine-day PBMC culture with coronavirus spike peptide pools or control peptides (ViraFEST assay). A note on this clonotype: Its antigen remains unidentified.

The chain couples TRBV2 to TRBJ1-1; D gene unclear. The clonotype originates from a human donor who had recovered from COVID-19. Sequenced sample: CD4+ T cells from blood, cultured in vitro. CDR3: CARSTDTNTEAFF. DNA for the CDR3: TGTGCCAGAAGTACCGATACGAACACTGAAGCTTTCTTT.